This T cell receptor beta chain was found in a study of shared clonotypes between healthy human individuals. V lost 2 bases and J lost 6; bases outside the gene matches: 5. Per germline, CDR1 SNHLY and CDR2 FYNNEI. This CDR3 has 14 amino acids. The protocol was immunoSEQ multiplex PCR, while the TCRdb copy is restricted to in-frame clones and leaves out a portion. The sample lists some 2 million clones; approximately 94% were seen once. Naivety among CD8 cells was defined by CD45RO negativity and positive CCR7 selection, thereby excluding terminally differentiated effector memory CD45RA+ cells. The sample taken for sequencing was naive CD8+ T cells sorted from blood. This sequence joins TRBV2 and TRBJ2-3, with TRBD2 identical over 7 bases. The receptor was derived from a man between 18 and 29 years old in good health. The CDR3 DNA follows: TGTGCCAGCAGTGAAACTAGCGCGAGGGATACGCAGTATTTT. This codes for CASSETSARDTQYF.